Listed here is a single T cell receptor (beta chain). Its target is not known. This sample is drawn from a study of T cells after posttransplantation cyclophosphamide. The study, taken as a whole, reports: Skin or GI-infiltrating T cells shared few TRB sequences with blood. TRB clonality was highly associated with recipient CMV seropositivity and reactivation.

The naive gate required viable CD3+CD4+ or CD3+CD8+ cells with CCR7+CD45RA+CD45RO-CD95-CD27+CD28+ phenotype. This related bone marrow graft donor gave peripheral blood on the day of marrow donation. TCRdb's table, derived via immunoSEQ multiplex PCR, lists solely in-frame clones and lacks some. The sample records about 31,000 clones, about 89% being singletons. Unmatched junction bases numbered 3, after V lost 4 bases and J lost 7 bases. This CDR3 is 13 amino acids long. CDR1 is SEHNR and CDR2 is FQNEAQ in the germline V gene (reference sequence). Sequenced input: naive CD4+ T cells sorted from PBMCs. This clonotype was obtained from a woman aged 55 to 70 in good health, CMV-negative, and a related stem cell transplant donor. This chain uses TRBV7-9 with TRBJ2-2; 7 nucleotides line up with TRBD1. The chain's CDR3 is CASSSGGDGELFF. Written as DNA, the CDR3 is TGTGCCAGCAGCTCAGGGGGTGACGGGGAGCTGTTTTTT.